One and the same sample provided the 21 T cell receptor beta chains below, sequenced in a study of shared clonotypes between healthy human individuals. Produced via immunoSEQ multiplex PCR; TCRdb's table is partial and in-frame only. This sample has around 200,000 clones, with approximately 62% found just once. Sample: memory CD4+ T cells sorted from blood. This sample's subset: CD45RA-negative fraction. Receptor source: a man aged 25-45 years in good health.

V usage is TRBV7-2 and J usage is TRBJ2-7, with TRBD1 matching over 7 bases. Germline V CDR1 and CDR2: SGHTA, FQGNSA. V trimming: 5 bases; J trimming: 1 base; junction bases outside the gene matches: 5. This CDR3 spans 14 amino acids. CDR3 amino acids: CASSARQGSYEQYF. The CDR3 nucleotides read TGTGCCAGCAGCGCGAGACAGGGATCCTACGAGCAGTACTTC.

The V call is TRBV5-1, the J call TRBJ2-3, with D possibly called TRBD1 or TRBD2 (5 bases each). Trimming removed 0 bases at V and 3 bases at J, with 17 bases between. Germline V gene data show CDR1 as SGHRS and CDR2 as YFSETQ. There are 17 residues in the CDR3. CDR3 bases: TGCGCCAGCAGCTTGGAAGGGTGGGGAGAGGGGACAGATACGCAGTATTTT. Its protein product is CASSLEGWGEGTDTQYF.

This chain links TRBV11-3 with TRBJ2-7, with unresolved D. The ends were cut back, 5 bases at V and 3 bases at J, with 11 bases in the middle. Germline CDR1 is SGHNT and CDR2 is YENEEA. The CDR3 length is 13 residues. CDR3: CASSPRLGYEQYF. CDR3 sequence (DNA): TGTGCCAGCAGCCCCCGGTTGGGCTACGAGCAGTACTTC.

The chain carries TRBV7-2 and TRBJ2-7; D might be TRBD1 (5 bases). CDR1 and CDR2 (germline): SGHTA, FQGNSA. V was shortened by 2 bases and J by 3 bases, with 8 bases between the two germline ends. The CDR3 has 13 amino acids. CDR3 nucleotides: TGTGCCAGCAGCTTAAGGGGCCTCTACGAGCAGTACTTC. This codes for CASSLRGLYEQYF.

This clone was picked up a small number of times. CDR3 sequence (DNA): TGCGCCAGCAGTGAAGGGCAGTCCTCCGGTCAGCCCCAGCATTTT. Translated: CASSEGQSSGQPQHF. This sequence joins TRBV10-2 and TRBJ1-5; D not certain. V lost 3 bases and J 6 bases, leaving 15 bases between the germline ends. Germline CDR1 is WSHSY and CDR2 is SAAADI. The CDR3 length is 15 residues.

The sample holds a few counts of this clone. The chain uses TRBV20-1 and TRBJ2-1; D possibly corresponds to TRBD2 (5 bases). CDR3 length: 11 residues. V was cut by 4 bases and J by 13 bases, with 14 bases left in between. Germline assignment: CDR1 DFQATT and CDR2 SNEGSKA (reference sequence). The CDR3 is CSAIGGQQQFF. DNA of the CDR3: TGCAGTGCTATAGGCGGGCAGCAACAGTTCTTC.

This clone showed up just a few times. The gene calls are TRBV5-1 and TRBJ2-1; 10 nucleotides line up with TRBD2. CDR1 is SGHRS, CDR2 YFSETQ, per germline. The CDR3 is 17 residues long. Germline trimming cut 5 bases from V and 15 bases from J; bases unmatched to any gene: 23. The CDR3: CASRHGQREGPSQSLFF. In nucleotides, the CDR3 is TGCGCCAGCAGGCATGGTCAGCGGGAGGGCCCGTCTCAATCTTTGTTCTTC.

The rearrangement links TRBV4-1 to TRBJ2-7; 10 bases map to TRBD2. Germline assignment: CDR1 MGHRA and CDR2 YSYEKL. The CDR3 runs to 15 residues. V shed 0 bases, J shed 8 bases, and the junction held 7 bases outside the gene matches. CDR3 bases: TGCGCCAGCAGCCAAGAATGGGCTAGCGGGAGAAAGCAGTACTTC. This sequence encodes CASSQEWASGRKQYF.

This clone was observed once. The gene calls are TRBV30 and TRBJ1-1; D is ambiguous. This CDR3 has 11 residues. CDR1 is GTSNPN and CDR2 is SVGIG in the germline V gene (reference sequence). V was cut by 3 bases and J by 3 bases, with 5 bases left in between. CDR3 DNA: TGTGCCTGGAGAATGGACACTGAAGCTTTCTTT. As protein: CAWRMDTEAFF. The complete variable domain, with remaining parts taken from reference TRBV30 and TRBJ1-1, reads SQTIHQWPATLVQPVGSPLSLECTVEGTSNPNLYWYRQAAGRGLQLLFYSVGIGQISSEVPQNLSASRPQDRQFILSSKKLLLSDSGFYLCAWRMDTEAFFGQGTRLTVV.

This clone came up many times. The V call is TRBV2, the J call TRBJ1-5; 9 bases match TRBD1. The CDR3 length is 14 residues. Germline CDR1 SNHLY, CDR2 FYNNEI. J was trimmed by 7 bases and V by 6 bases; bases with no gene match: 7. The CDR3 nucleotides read TGTGCCAGCAGCGTGGACAGGGGAGAGCAGCCCCAGCATTTT. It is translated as CASSVDRGEQPQHF.

CDR3 coding DNA: TGTGCCAGCTCAGTCGGGACTAGCGGCACCGGGGAGCTGTTTTTT. It specifies CASSVGTSGTGELFF. This chain links TRBV19 with TRBJ2-2, with 11 bases matching TRBD2. The CDR3 is 15 amino acids. The J segment lost 4 bases and the V segment lost 9 bases, leaving 7 bases of the junction unmatched. CDR1 and CDR2 (germline): LNHDA, SQIVND (reference sequence).

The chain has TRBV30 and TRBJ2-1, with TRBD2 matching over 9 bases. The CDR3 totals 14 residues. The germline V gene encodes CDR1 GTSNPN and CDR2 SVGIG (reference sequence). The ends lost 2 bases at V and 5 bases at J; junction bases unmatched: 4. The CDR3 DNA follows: TGTGCCTGGAGTATCGCGGGAGGGGACAATGAGCAGTTCTTC. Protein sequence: CAWSIAGGDNEQFF.

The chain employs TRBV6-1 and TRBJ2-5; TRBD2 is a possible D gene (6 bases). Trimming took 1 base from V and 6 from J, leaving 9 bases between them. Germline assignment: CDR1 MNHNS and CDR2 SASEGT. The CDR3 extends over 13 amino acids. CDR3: CASSEGRAQTQYF. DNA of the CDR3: TGTGCCAGCAGTGAAGGGAGGGCGCAGACCCAGTACTTC.

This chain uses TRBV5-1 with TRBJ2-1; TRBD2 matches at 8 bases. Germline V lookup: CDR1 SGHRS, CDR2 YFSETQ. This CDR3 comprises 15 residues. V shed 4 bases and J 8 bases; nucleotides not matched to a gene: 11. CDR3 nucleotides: TGCGCCAGCAGCCCCGGGGGGGGTGGACTGCATGAGCAGTTCTTC. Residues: CASSPGGGGLHEQFF.

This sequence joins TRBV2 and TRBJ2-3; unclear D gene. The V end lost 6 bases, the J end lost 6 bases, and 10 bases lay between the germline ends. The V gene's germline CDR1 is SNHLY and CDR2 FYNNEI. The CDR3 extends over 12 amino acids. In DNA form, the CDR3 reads TGTGCCAGCAGCTTAGTTTTGGATACGCAGTATTTT. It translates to CASSLVLDTQYF.

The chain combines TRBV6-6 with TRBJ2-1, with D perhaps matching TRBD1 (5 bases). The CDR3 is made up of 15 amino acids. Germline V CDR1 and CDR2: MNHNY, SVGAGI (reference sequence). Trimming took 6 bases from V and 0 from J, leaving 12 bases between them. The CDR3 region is CASSQQATSYNEQFF. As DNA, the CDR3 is TGTGCCAGCAGCCAACAGGCCACCTCCTACAATGAGCAGTTCTTC.

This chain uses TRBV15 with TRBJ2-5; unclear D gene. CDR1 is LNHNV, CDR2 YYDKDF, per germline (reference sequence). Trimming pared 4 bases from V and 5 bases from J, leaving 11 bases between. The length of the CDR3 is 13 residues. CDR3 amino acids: CATSMLRRETQYF. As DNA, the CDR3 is TGTGCCACCAGCATGTTGAGACGGGAGACCCAGTACTTC.

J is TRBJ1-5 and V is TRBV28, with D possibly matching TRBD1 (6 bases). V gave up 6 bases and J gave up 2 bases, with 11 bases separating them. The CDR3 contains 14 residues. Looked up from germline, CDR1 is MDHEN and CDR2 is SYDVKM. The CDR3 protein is CASSIPGGNQPQHF. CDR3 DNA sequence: TGTGCCAGCAGCATCCCAGGGGGCAATCAGCCCCAGCATTTT.

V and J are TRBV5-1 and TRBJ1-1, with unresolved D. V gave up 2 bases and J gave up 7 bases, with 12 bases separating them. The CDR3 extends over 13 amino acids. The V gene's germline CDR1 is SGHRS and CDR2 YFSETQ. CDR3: CASSLLTEGEAFF. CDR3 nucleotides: TGCGCCAGCAGCTTATTGACGGAGGGTGAAGCTTTCTTT.

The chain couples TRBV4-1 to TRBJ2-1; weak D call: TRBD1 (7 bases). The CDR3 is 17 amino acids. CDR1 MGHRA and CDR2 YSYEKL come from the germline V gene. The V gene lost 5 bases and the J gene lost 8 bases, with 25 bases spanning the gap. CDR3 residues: CASSKETRTGPLDEQFF. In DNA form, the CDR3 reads TGCGCCAGCAGCAAGGAGACTAGGACAGGACCGTTAGATGAGCAGTTCTTC.

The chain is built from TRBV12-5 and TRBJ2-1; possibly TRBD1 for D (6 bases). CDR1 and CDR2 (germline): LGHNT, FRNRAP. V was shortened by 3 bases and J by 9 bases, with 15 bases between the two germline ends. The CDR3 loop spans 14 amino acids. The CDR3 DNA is TGTGCTAGTGGTTTTGGTGACAGGAGGAGTGAGCAGTTCTTC. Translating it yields CASGFGDRRSEQFF.